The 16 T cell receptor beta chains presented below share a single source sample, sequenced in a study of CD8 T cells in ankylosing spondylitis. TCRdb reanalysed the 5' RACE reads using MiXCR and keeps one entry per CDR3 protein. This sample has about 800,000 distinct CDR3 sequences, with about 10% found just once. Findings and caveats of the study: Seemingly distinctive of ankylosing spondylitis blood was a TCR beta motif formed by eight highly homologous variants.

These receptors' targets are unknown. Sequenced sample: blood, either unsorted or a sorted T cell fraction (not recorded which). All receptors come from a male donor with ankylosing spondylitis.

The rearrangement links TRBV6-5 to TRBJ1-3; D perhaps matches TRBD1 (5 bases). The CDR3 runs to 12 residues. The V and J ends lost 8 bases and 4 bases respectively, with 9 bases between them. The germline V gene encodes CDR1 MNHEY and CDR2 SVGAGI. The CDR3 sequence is CASGARGNTIYF. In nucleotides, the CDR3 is TGTGCCAGCGGGGCAAGAGGAAACACCATATATTTT.

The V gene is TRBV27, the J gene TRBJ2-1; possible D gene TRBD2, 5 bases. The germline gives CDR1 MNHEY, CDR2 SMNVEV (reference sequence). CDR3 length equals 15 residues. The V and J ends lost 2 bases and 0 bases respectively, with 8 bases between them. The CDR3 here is CASSLSGYSYNEQFF. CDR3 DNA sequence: TGTGCCAGCAGTTTAAGCGGCTACTCCTACAATGAGCAGTTCTTC.

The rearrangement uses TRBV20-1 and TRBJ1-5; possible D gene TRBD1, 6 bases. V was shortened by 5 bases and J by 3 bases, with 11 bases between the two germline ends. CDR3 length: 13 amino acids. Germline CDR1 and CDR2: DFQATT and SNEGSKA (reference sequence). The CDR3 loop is CSAGTGLNQPQHF. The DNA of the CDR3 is TGCAGTGCTGGCACAGGGCTCAATCAGCCCCAGCATTTT.

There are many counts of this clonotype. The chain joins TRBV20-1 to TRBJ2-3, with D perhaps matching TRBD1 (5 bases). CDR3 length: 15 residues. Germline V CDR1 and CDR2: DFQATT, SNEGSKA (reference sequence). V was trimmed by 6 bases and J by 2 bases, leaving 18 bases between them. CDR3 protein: CSARDRLRDTDTQYF. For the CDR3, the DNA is TGCAGTGCCAGGGATCGGCTTCGCGACACAGATACGCAGTATTTT.

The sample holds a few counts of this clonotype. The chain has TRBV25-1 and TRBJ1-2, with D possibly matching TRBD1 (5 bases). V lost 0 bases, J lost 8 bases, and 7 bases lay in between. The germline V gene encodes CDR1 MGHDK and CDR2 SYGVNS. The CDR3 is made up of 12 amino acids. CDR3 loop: CASSEYWGGYTF. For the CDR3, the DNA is TGTGCCAGCAGTGAATATTGGGGGGGCTACACCTTC.

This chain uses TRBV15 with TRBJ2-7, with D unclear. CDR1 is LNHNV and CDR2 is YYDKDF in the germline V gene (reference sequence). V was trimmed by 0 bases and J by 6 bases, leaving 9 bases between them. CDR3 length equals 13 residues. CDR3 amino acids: CATSRDLYREQYF. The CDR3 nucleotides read TGTGCCACCAGCAGAGATCTATACCGCGAGCAGTACTTC. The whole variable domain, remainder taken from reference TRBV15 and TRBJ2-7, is DAMVIQNPRYQVTQFGKPVTLSCSQTLNHNVMYWYQQKSSQAPKLLFHYYDKDFNNEADTPDNFQSRRPNTSFCFLDIRSPGLGDTAMYLCATSRDLYREQYFGPGTRLTVT.

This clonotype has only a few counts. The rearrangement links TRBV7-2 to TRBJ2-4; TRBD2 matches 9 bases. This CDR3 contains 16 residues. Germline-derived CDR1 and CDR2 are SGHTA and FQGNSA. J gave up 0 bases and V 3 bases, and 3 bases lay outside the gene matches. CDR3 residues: CASSFASGVAKNIQYF. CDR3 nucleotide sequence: TGTGCCAGCAGCTTTGCTAGCGGGGTAGCCAAAAACATTCAGTACTTC.

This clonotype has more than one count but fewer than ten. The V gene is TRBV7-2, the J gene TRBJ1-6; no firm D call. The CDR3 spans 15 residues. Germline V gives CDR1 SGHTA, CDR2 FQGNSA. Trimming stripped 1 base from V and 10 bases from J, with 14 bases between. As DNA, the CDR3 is TGTGCCAGCAGCTTAGACCCTCTCTCGGGATCACCCCTCCACTTT. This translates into CASSLDPLSGSPLHF.

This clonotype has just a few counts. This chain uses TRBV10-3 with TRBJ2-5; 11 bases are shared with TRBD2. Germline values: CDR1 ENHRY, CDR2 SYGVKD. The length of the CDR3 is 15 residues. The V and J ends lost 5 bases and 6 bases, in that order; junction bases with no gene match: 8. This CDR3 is CAISQTSGNAKTQYF. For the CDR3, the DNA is TGTGCCATCAGTCAGACTAGCGGGAATGCGAAGACCCAGTACTTC.

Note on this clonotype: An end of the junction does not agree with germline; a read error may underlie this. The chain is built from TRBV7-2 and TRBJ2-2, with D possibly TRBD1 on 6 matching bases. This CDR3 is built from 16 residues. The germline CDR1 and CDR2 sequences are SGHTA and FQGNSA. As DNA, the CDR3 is TGTGCCAGCAGCTTATTTCAGGGGATGAACACCGGGGAGCCGTTTTTT. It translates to CASSLFQGMNTGEPFF.

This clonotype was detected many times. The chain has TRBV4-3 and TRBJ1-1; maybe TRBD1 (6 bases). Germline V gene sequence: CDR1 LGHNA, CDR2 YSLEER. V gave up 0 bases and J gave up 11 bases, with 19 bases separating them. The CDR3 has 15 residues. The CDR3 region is CASSQENRAPIRAFF. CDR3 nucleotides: TGCGCCAGCAGCCAAGAGAACAGGGCTCCTATTAGGGCTTTCTTT.

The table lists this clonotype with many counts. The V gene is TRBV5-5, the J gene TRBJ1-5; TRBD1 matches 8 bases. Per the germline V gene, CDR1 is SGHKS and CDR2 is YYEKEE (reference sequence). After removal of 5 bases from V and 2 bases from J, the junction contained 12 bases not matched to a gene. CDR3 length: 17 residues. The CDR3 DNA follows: TGTGCCAGCAGACCGACAGGGGCCACGCCGGGCAATCAGCCCCAGCATTTT. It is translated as CASRPTGATPGNQPQHF.

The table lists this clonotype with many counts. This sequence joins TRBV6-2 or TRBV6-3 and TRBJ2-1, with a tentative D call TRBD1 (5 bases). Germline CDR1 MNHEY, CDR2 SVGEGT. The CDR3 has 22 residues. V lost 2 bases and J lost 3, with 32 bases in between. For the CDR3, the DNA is TGTGCCAGCAGTTACAGGGGTACGAAAGAAAAAAAAGGCACGCGGTACTACAATGAGCAGTTCTTC. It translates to CASSYRGTKEKKGTRYYNEQFF.

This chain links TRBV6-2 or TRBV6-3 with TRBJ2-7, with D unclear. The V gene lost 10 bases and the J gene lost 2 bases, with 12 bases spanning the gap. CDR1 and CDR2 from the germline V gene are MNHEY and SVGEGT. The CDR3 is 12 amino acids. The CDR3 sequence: CATSRSPYEQYF. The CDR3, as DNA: TGTGCCACGTCTCGAAGTCCCTACGAGCAGTACTTC.

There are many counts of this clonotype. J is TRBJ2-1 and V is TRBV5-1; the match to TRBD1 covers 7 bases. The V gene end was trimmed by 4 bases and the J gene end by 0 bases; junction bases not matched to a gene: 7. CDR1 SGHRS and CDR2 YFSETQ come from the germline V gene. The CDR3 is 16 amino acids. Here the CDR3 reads CASSLTGTASYNEQFF. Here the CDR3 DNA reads TGCGCCAGCAGCCTCACCGGGACAGCCTCCTACAATGAGCAGTTCTTC.

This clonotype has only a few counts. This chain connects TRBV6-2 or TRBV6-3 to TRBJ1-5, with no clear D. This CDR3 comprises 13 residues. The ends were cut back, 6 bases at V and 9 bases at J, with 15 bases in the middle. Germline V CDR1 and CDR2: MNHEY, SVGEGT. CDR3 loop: CASSWTAKSPQHF. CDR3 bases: TGTGCCAGCAGCTGGACGGCGAAGTCGCCCCAGCATTTT.